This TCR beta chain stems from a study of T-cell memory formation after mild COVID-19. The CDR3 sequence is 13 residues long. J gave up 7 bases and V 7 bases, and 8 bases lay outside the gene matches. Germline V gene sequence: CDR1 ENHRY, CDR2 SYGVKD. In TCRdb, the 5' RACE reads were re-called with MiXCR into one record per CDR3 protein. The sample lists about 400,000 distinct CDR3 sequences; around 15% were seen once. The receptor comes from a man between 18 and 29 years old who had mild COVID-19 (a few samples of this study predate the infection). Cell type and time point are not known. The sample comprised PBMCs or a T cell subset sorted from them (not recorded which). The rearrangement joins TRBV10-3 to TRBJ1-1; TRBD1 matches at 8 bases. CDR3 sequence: CAITLGQASEAFF. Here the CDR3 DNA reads TGTGCCATCACCCTGGGACAGGCGAGTGAAGCTTTCTTT.